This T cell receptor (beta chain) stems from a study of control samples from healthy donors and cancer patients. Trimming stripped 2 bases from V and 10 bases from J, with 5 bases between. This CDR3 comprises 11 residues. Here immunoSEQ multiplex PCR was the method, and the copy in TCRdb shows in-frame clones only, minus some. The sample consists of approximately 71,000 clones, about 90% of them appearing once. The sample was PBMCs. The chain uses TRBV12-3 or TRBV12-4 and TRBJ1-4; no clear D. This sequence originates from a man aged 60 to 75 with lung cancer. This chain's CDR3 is CASSLPGKLFF. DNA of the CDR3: TGTGCCAGCAGTTTACCGGGAAAACTGTTTTTT.